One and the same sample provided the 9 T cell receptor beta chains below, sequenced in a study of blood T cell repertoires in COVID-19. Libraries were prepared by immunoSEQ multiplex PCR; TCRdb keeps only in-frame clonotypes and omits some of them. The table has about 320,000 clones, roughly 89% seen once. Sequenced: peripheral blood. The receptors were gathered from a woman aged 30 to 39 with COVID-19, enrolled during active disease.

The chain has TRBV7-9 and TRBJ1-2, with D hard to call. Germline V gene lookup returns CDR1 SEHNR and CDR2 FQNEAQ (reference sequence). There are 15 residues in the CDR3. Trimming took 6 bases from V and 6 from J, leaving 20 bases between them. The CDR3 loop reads CASRAPHSPSDGYTF. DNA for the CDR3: TGTGCCAGCAGAGCCCCCCACTCCCCCTCTGATGGCTACACCTTC.

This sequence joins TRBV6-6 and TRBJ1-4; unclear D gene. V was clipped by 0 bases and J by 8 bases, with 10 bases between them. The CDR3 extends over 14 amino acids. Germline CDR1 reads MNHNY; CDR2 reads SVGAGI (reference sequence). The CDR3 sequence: CASSYSGDGEKLFF. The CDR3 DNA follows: TGTGCCAGCAGTTACTCGGGAGACGGCGAAAAACTGTTTTTT.

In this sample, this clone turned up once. For the CDR3, the DNA is TGTGCCAGCAGTTTACGAGGTCGGTACGCTAACGAGCAGTACTTC. It yields the protein CASSLRGRYANEQYF. The chain combines TRBV28 with TRBJ2-7; D remains unclear. The CDR3 loop spans 15 amino acids. Germline lookup yields CDR1 MDHEN and CDR2 SYDVKM. Trimming took off 2 bases at V and 5 bases at J, with 16 bases between the two ends.

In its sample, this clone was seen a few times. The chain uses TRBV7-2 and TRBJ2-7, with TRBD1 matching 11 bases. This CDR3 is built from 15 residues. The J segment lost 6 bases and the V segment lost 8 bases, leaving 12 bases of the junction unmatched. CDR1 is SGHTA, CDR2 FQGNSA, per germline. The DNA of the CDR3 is TGTGCCAGCGGACGATCCGGGACAGGGGGAGCCGAGCAGTACTTC. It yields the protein CASGRSGTGGAEQYF.

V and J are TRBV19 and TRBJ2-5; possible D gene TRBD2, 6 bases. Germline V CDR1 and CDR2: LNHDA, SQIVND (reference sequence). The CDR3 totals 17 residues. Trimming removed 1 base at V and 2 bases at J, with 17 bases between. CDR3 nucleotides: TGTGCCAGTAGTATAGTAAGTGGAGGGGTCGGTCAAGAGACCCAGTACTTC. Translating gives CASSIVSGGVGQETQYF.

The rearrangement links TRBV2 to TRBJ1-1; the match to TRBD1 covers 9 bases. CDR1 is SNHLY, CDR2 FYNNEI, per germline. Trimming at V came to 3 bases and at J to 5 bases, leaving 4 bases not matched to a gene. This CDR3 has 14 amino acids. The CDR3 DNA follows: TGTGCCAGCAGTGATCGGACAGGGGATACTGAAGCTTTCTTT. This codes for CASSDRTGDTEAFF.

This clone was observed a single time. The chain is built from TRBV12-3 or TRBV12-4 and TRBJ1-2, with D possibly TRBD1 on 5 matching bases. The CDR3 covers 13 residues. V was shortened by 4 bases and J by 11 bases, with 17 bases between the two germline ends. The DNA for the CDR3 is TGTGCCAGCAGTTCTTTAGCCCCGGGGGTGTACACCTTC. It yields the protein CASSSLAPGVYTF.

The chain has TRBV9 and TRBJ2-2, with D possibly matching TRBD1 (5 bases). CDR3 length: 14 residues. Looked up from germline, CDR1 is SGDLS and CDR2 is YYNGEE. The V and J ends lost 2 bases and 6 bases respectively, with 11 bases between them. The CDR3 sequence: CASSVDRGAGELFF. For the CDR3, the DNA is TGTGCCAGCAGCGTGGATAGGGGTGCCGGGGAGCTGTTTTTT.

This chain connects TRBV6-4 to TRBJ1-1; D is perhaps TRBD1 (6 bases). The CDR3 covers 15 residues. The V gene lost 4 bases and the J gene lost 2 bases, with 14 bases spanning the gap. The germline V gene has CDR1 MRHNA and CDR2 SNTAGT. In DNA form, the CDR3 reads TGTGCCAGCAGTGGGGACACCCAAGGAAACACTGAAGCTTTCTTT. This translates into CASSGDTQGNTEAFF.